The present T cell receptor beta chain was sequenced within a study of T cell repertoires in cytomegalovirus infection. Study summary: Shared public TCR beta signatures pointed to both CMV infection and a matching HLA type.

TCRdb passed the reads through MiXCR, listing each CDR3 protein once. Of 100,000 to 150,000 distinct CDR3 sequences listed, 20% to 30% were seen once; the top ten hold 30% to 40%. This clonotype was counted at least ten times. Its antigen is not known. Per germline, CDR1 SGHTA and CDR2 FQGNSA. This CDR3 has 16 amino acids. J gave up 7 bases and V 1 base, and 9 bases lay outside the gene matches. Sequencing input: PBMCs, sequenced either directly or after in vitro stimulation (not recorded which). The rearrangement links TRBV7-2 to TRBJ2-1, with 8 nucleotides matching TRBD1. The TCR sequence derives from a human donor in good health (CMV status not recorded). Some clones in this sample may be carry-over from other donors' samples. CDR3 sequence (DNA): TGTGCCAGCAGCTTAGATGGGGCAGGGGGCCGGAATGAGCAGTTCTTC. Translated: CASSLDGAGGRNEQFF.